Listed here is a single T cell receptor beta chain. This receptor's antigen is unknown. At one of its ends the junction is not consistent with the germline gene, which may arise from a read error. The data were taken from a study of post-analysis software for immune sequencing data (dated by TCRdb to 2013 to 2016). Regarding the research as a whole: Relapsing-remitting, secondary progressive and progressive-relapsing multiple sclerosis were recorded as disease courses, and subtype annotation was lacking for some patients. The multiple sclerosis patient repertoires were compared with about a dozen previously published healthy control repertoires from donors aged roughly 6 to 25 years. A subset of samples was prepared in parallel using single-end sample barcoding, then pooled and co-amplified after Illumina adapter ligation. What the study reported, not specific to this receptor: Patients showed significantly higher frequencies than controls for roughly 5 TRBV segments, among them TRBV5-6, TRBV5-1 and TRBV20-1. The multiple sclerosis patient group was slightly younger than the control group. Strong co-clustering of samples prepared in the same batch was shown by direct clustering with F measure, prompting a batch-effect correction. Normalized Chao1 diversity was significantly lower in multiple sclerosis patients than controls, suggesting substantial peripheral T-cell clonal expansion.

CDR1 and CDR2 are drawn from the germline V gene: SGHRS, YFSETQ. The cysteine opens and the phenylalanine closes a CDR3 of 14 amino acids. Only the CDR3 part of the read is kept: 42 bases, read in frame from the first base. To demonstrate the VDJtools post-analysis software, TCR beta repertoires were profiled from the peripheral blood of about 13 young patients with multiple sclerosis. The multiple sclerosis patients were children and adolescents ranging in age from roughly 6 to 16 years. Library preparation used PCR. This sample was sequenced with an Illumina HiSeq 2500. To reduce PCR and sequencing biases, unique molecular identifiers were built into the TCR beta cDNA libraries. About 0.5 million cDNA molecules were obtained for every 1 to 10 million input T cells, so each molecule roughly corresponded to one T cell. The same protocol used for the earlier healthy control dataset was applied to prepare and sequence the patient libraries. Within a given batch, samples were prepared together, multiplexed and sequenced on the same HiSeq lane. On the study's bioinformatics: MIGEC was used to process the raw barcoded reads, and molecular identifier groups with only a single read were discarded before consensus assembly and CDR3 extraction. Clonotype tables were post-analysed with VDJtools, and diversity was normalized by down-sampling all datasets to the smallest sample size. To correct batch-related cross-sample contamination, repertoire overlap clustering matched CDR3 amino acid sequences but not nucleotide sequences. TCRdb ran its own pipeline on the public reads, namely fastp trimming at Q25 and MiXCR clone calling, and kept in-frame beta chains. Rows matching on CDR3 protein sequence are summarized as one entry with the most common DNA and genes. These V and J calls rely on TCRdb rather than the paper's analysis. This sample lists hundreds of thousands of distinct CDR3 sequences; under 70% were detected once. Roughly 4.4% of the sample is held by the ten biggest clonotypes.

The TCR comes from a girl between 10 and 17 years old with multiple sclerosis. The chain was built from TRBV5-1 and TRBJ2-7, and 11 junctional nucleotides match TRBD2. Material: blood. The sequenced DNA: TGTGCCAGCAGTCTGACTAGCGGGGACTACGAGCAGTACTTC. It translates to CASSLTSGDYEQYF.